Listed here is a single TCR beta chain. Its antigen is not known. The data originate from a study of blood T cells in healthy people across ages. Every sample had a minimum of 6.5 million PBMCs isolated. General observations from the study: Higher diversity and more naive CD4+ cells were features of long-lived donors, compared to aged donors. The fall in TCR beta diversity per million T cells was roughly linear with age.

Then a second PCR, running roughly 6 to 11 cycles, was carried out with a sample-barcoded 5' primer and a J-beta primer mix. TCRdb reanalysed the 5' RACE reads using MiXCR and keeps one entry per CDR3 protein. The repertoire holds more than 1.4 million distinct CDR3 sequences, with about 40% as singletons. Sequencing input: blood. The TCR originated in a woman under 30 in good health.

The CDR3 sequence is CAISEPLIPWGYTF. The DNA for the CDR3 is TGTGCCATCAGTGAGCCGCTGATCCCATGGGGCTACACCTTC. The gene calls are TRBV10-3 and TRBJ1-2; D remains unclear. CDR1 and CDR2 from the germline V gene are ENHRY and SYGVKD. The CDR3 spans 14 residues. V was pared by 2 bases and J by 8 bases, with 15 bases between.